This T cell receptor beta chain was retrieved from a study of T-cell memory formation after mild COVID-19. Overall study results and limits: Mainly in CM and EM were contracting CD4+ clones; CD8+ were in EMRA.

Germline trimming cut 0 bases from V and 4 bases from J; bases unmatched to any gene: 9. The CDR3 loop spans 17 amino acids. The germline V gene has CDR1 LGHNA and CDR2 YNFKEQ. This clonotype came up a few times. The antigen is unknown. TCRdb re-analysed the 5' RACE reads in MiXCR, keeping a single row per CDR3 protein. The sample yields over 300,000 distinct CDR3 sequences, 20% to 25% seen once. This chain links TRBV4-2 with TRBJ1-5, with 7 bases identical to TRBD1. This sequence originates from a man between 18 and 35 years old who had mild COVID-19 (a few samples of this study predate the infection). Cell type and time point are not known. The specimen was PBMCs or a T cell subset sorted from them (not recorded which). CDR3 nucleotide sequence: TGTGCCAGCAGCCAAGATCGCGGACAGGAAGATAATCAGCCCCAGCATTTT. Amino acids: CASSQDRGQEDNQPQHF.